This T cell receptor beta chain was captured by sequencing in a study of blood T cell repertoires in COVID-19. Whole-study context: Nucleic acid was either cDNA or gDNA, and it came from T cells, B-cell-depleted T cells, or PBMCs.

Per the authors' pipeline: Quantification of nucleated cells was approximated via reference gene primer amplification. Repertoires were generated with immunoSEQ multiplex PCR, while TCRdb's copy carries only in-frame clones and drops some. The DNA was the basis for D and trimming; V, J and clone size are from that table. This table has 400,000 to 450,000 clones, 86% appearing once. The receptor was isolated from a woman aged 25 to 45 with active or convalescent COVID-19. The material sequenced was peripheral blood.

The CDR3 region is CASRTGMGLPLTNYGYTF. Written as DNA, the CDR3 is TGCGCCAGCAGGACCGGAATGGGACTACCACTAACTAACTATGGCTACACCTTC. This sequence joins TRBV5-1 and TRBJ1-2; tentatively, D is TRBD1 (5 bases). Looked up from germline, CDR1 is SGHRS and CDR2 is YFSETQ. V lost 5 bases and J lost 0, with 23 bases in between. The CDR3 is 18 amino acids.